This T cell receptor beta chain was recovered during a study of blood T cell repertoires in COVID-19. Study summary: Sites in the United States, Italy and Spain provided acute and convalescent COVID-19 samples. T cells, B-cell-depleted T cells, or PBMCs provided the cDNA or gDNA that served as material.

The sample holds one count of this clone. Original methodology: Cell counts per sample came from amplifying reference gene primers. Only in-frame clones appear in the TCRdb table, and some are missing; sequencing was by immunoSEQ multiplex PCR. V, J and clone size are taken as reported in that table, and D and trimming were inferred from the DNA itself. Of about 140,000 clones listed, about 90% were seen once; the top ten hold approximately 10%. The sequence came from a man over 45 with active or convalescent COVID-19. Sequences were obtained from peripheral blood.

The CDR3 DNA follows: TGTGCCACCAGTGACCCGGGACAGGGGGTTGGCGAGCAGTACTTC. Translating it yields CATSDPGQGVGEQYF. The J gene is TRBJ2-7, the V gene TRBV24-1; TRBD1 matches 11 bases. The CDR3 consists of 15 residues. V shed 4 bases, J shed 6 bases, and the junction held 7 bases outside the gene matches. Germline V gene sequence: CDR1 KGHDR, CDR2 SFDVKD.